The 5 T cell receptor beta chains in this list originate from one sample, sequenced in a study of cytomegalovirus exposure and HLA in healthy donors. The PCR was carried out with 60 Vbeta primers and 13 Jbeta primers. Assay used: immunoSEQ multiplex PCR; TCRdb lists only in-frame clones, some missing. The sample yields about 170,000 clones, approximately 81% seen once. The sample comprised PBMCs. Receptor source: a male donor in good health and CMV-seronegative.

Comments on this clone: At the DNA level, this CDR3 is encoded by other sequences in the same sample as well. CDR3: CSILGGAQETQYF. CDR3 nucleotide sequence: TGCAGCATCTTGGGTGGGGCTCAGGAGACCCAGTACTTC. The rearrangement links TRBV29-1 to TRBJ2-5; D may be TRBD1 (5 bases). The CDR3 is made up of 13 amino acids. The V end was cut by 8 bases, the J end by 5 bases, with 18 bases between. Per germline, CDR1 SQVTM and CDR2 ANQGSEA.

The chain employs TRBV25-1 and TRBJ1-1; tentative D call: TRBD1 (5 bases). Germline lookup yields CDR1 MGHDK and CDR2 SYGVNS. This CDR3 comprises 12 residues. Trimming pared 2 bases from V and 10 bases from J, leaving 11 bases between. The CDR3 reads CASSERGEGAFF. The CDR3 bases are TGTGCCAGCAGTGAACGGGGGGAGGGAGCTTTCTTT.

On this clone: The junction shows a germline mismatch at one end, possibly a read error. The chain is built from TRBV6-6 and TRBJ1-4; possible D gene TRBD1, 5 bases. The CDR3 is made up of 14 amino acids. Germline V gene lookup returns CDR1 MNHNY and CDR2 SVGAGI (reference sequence). CDR3 nucleotide sequence: TGTGCCTGCAGCTCAGGGTCAGCTAATGAAAAACTGTTTTTT. Residues: CACSSGSANEKLFF.

The rearrangement uses TRBV5-1 and TRBJ2-3; TRBD1 aligns across 7 bases. Germline V CDR1 and CDR2: SGHRS, YFSETQ. Trimming at V came to 4 bases and at J to 3 bases, leaving 8 bases not matched to a gene. The CDR3 is 15 amino acids. CDR3 sequence reads: CASSLQTGWTDTQYF. CDR3 bases: TGCGCCAGCAGCCTCCAGACAGGGTGGACAGATACGCAGTATTTT.

In its sample, this clone was seen a few times. The V call is TRBV2, the J call TRBJ2-2; 12 nucleotides line up with TRBD2. Trimming removed 7 bases from V and 4 bases from J; junction bases left unmatched: 1. The germline CDR1 and CDR2 sequences are SNHLY and FYNNEI. CDR3 length: 14 residues. In DNA, the CDR3 is TGTGCCAGCAAGGGACTAGCGGGCACCGGGGAGCTGTTTTTT. Its translation is CASKGLAGTGELFF.